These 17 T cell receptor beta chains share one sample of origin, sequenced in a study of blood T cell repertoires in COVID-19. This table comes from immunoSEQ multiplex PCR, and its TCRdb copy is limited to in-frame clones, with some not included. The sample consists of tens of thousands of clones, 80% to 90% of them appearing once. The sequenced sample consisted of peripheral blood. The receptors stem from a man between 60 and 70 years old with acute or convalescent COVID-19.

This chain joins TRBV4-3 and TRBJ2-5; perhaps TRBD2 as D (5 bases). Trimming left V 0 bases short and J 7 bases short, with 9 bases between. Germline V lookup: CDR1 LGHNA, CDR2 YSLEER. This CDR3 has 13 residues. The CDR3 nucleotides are TGCGCCAGCAGCCAAGAGTTACGGGGGACCCAGTACTTC. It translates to CASSQELRGTQYF.

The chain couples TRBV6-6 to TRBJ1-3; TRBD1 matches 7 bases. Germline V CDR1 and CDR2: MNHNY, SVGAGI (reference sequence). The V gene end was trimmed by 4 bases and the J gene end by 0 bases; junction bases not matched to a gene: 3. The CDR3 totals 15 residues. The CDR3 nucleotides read TGTGCCAGCAGTTCCACAGGGGCCTCTGGAAACACCATATATTTT. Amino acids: CASSSTGASGNTIYF.

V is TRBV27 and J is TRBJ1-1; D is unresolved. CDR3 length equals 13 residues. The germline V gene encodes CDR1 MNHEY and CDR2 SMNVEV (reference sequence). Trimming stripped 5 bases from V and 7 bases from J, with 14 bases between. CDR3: CASSPLGSNEAFF. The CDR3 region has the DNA TGTGCCAGCAGTCCCCTCGGTAGTAATGAAGCTTTCTTT.

The CDR3 protein is CASSLEFASENEQFF. The DNA of the CDR3 is TGTGCCAGCAGCTTGGAGTTTGCTTCCGAGAATGAGCAGTTCTTC. This chain joins TRBV5-6 and TRBJ2-1; D is uncertain. Germline V lookup: CDR1 SGHDT, CDR2 YYEEEE. This CDR3 has 15 amino acids. V dropped 0 bases and J dropped 7 bases, with 14 bases sitting between them.

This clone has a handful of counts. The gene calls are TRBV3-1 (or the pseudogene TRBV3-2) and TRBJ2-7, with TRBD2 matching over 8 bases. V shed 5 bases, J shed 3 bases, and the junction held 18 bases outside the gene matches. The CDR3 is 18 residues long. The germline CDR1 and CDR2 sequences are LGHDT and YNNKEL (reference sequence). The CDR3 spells CASSGARVSGINRYEQYF. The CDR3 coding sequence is TGTGCCAGCAGCGGGGCTAGAGTTAGCGGGATAAACCGCTACGAGCAGTACTTC.

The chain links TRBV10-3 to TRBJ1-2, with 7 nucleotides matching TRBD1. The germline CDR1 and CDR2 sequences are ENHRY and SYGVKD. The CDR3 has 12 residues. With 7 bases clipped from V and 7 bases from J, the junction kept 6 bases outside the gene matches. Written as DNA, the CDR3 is TGTGCCATCACGGAAGGGGGCGGTGGCTACACCTTC. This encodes CAITEGGGGYTF.

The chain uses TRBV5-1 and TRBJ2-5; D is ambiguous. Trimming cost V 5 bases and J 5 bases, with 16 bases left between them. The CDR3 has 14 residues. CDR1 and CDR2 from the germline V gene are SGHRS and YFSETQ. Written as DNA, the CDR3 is TGCGCCAGCAGGATGACTCCTGACGGGGAGACCCAGTACTTC. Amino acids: CASRMTPDGETQYF.

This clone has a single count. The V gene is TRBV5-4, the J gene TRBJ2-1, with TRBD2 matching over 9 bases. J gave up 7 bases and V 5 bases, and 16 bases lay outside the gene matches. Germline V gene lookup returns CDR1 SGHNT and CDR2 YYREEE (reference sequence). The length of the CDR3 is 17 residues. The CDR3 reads CASSSGSRVSVLNEQFF. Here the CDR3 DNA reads TGTGCCAGCAGTAGCGGGAGTAGAGTATCGGTTTTGAATGAGCAGTTCTTC.

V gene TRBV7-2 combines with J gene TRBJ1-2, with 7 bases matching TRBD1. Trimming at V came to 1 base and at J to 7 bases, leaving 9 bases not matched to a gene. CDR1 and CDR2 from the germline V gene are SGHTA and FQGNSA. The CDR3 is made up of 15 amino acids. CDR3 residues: CASSLDPDRAGGYTF. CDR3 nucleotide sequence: TGTGCCAGCAGCTTAGACCCTGACAGGGCAGGTGGCTACACCTTC.

Written as DNA, the CDR3 is TGTGCCAGCAGTACTACAGGGGGCGCAGGCTATGGCTACACCTTC. It yields the protein CASSTTGGAGYGYTF. The chain employs TRBV6-5 and TRBJ1-2; 9 nucleotides match TRBD1. Germline V lookup: CDR1 MNHEY, CDR2 SVGAGI. The length of the CDR3 is 15 residues. J gave up 4 bases and V 5 bases, and 8 bases lay outside the gene matches.

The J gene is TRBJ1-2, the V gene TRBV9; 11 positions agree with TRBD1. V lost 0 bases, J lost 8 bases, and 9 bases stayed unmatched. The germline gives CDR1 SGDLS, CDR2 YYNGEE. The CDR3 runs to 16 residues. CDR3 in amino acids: CASSVDPGTGGGGYTF. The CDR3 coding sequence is TGTGCCAGCAGCGTAGACCCCGGGACAGGGGGAGGAGGCTACACCTTC.

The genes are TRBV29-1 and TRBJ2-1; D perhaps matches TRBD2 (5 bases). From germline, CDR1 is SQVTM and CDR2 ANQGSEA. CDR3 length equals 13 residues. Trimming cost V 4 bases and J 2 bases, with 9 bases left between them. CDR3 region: CSVVLGTYNEQFF. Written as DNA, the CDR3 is TGCAGCGTTGTCCTCGGGACCTACAATGAGCAGTTCTTC.

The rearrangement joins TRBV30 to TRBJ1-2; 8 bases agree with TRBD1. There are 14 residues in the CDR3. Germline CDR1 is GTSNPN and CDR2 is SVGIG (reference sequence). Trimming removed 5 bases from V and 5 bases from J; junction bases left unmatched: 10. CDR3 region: CAWGGTDRAYGYTF. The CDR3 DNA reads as TGTGCCTGGGGAGGAACGGACAGGGCTTATGGCTACACCTTC.

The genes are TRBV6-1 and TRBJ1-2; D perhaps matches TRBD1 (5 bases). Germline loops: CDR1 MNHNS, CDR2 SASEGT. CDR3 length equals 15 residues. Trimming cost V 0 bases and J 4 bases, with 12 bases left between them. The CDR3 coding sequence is TGTGCCAGCAGTGAAGCGCTCCAGGGTGGCTATGGCTACACCTTC. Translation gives CASSEALQGGYGYTF.

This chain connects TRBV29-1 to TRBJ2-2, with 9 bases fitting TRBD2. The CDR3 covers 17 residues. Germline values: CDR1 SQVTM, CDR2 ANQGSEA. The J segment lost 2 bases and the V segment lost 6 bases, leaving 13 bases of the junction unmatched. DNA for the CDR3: TGCAGCGTGCCCGGTGGGCGGGGGGGCCCAAACACCGGGGAGCTGTTTTTT. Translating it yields CSVPGGRGGPNTGELFF.

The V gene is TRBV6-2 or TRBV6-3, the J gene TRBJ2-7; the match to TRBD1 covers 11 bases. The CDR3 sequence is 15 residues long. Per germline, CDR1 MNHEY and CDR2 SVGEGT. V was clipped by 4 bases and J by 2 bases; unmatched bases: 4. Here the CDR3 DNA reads TGTGCCAGCAGTTCTCCGGGACAGGGGGCCTACGAGCAGTACTTC. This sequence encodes CASSSPGQGAYEQYF.

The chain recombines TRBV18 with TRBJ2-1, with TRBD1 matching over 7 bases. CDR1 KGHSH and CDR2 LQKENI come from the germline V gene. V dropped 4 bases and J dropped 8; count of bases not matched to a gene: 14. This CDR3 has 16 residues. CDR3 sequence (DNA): TGTGCCAGCTCACACCGACAGGGTACCCCCAAGGATGAGCAGTTCTTC. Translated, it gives CASSHRQGTPKDEQFF.